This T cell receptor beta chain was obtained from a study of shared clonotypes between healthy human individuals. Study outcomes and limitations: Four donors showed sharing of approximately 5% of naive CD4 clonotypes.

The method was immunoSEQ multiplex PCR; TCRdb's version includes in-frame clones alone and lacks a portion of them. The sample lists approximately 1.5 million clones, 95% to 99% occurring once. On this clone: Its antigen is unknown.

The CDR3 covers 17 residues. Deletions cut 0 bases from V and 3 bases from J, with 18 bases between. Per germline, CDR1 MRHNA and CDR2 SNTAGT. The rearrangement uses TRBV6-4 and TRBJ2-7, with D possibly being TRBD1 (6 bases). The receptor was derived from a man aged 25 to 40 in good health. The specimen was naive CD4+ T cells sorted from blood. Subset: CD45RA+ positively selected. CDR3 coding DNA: TGTGCCAGCAGTGACTCGGGGCCAGGACAGTTAAACTACGAGCAGTACTTC. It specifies CASSDSGPGQLNYEQYF.